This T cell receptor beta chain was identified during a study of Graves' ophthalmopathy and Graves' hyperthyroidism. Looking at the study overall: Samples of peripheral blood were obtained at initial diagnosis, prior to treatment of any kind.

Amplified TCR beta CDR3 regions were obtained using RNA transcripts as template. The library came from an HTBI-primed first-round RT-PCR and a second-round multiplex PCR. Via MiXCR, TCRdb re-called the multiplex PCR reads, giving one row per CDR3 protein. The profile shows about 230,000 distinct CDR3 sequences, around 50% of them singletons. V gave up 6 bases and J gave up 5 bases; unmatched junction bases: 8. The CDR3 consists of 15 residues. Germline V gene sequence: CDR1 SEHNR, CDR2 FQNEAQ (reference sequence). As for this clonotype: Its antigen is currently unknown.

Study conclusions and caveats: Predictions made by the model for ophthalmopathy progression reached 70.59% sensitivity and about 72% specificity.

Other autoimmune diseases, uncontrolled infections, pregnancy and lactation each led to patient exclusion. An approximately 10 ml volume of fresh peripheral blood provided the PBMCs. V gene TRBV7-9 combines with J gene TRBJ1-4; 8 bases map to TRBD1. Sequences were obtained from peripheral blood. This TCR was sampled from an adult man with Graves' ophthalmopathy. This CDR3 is CASSDQGALNEKLFF. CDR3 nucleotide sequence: TGTGCCAGCAGTGACCAGGGGGCCCTCAATGAAAAACTGTTTTTT.